The T cell receptor beta chain described here comes from a study of T cells in Graves' hyperthyroidism and ophthalmopathy. Hyperthyroidism patients were newly diagnosed, had disease duration under 2 months, and were aged 18 to 65 years. Uncontrolled infection, other autoimmune disease, pregnancy and lactation each barred patients from inclusion. Ahead of any ophthalmopathy symptoms, the blood sample was obtained at the first diagnosis of hyperthyroidism. Amplified TCR beta CDR3 regions derived from RNA transcripts. HTBI primers drove first-round RT-PCR of the TCR CDR3. MiXCR was run by TCRdb on the multiplex PCR reads, yielding one entry per CDR3 protein. This table holds 600,000 to 850,000 distinct CDR3 sequences, 18% found once. CDR1 is SGHDT and CDR2 is YYEEEE in the germline V gene. The CDR3 contains 14 residues. V was pared by 3 bases and J by 0 bases, with 6 bases between.

The receptor's source is a woman between 45 and 60 years old with Graves' hyperthyroidism that later progressed to Graves' ophthalmopathy. This rearrangement joins TRBV5-6 to TRBJ2-2; D is unclear. Sample: blood. The CDR3 DNA reads TGTGCCAGCAGCTGGCGGTCGAACACCGGGGAGCTGTTTTTT. This gives the protein CASSWRSNTGELFF.